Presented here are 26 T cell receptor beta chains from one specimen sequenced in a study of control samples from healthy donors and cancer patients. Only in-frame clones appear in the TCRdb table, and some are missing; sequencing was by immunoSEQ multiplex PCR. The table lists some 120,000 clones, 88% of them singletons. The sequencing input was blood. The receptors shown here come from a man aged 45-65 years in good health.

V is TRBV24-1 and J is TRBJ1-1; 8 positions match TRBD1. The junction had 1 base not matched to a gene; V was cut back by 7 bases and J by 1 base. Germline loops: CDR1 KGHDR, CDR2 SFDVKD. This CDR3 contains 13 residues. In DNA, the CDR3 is TGTGCCACCAGGGGGACAGGGAACACTGAAGCTTTCTTT. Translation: CATRGTGNTEAFF.

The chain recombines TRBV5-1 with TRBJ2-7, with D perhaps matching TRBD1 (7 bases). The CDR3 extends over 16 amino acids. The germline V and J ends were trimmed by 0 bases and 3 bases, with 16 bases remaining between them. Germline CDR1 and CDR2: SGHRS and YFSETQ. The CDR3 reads CASSLGSAGQIYEQYF. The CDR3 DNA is TGCGCCAGCAGCTTGGGTTCTGCGGGACAGATCTACGAGCAGTACTTC.

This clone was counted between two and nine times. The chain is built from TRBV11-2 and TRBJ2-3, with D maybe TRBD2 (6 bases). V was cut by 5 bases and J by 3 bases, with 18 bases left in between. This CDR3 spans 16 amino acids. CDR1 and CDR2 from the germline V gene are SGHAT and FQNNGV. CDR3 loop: CASSPVLGGRTDTQYF. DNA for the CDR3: TGTGCCAGCAGCCCAGTATTGGGGGGAAGAACAGATACGCAGTATTTT.

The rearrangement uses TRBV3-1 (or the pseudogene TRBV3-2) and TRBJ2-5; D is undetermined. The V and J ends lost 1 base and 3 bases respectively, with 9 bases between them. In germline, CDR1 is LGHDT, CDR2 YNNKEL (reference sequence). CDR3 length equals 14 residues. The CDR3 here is CASSQGALKETQYF. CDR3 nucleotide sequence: TGTGCCAGCAGCCAAGGTGCGTTAAAAGAGACCCAGTACTTC.

CDR3 protein: CASSERGGGWLFF. The CDR3 nucleotides read TGTGCCAGCAGTGAAAGGGGGGGTGGATGGCTGTTTTTT. J is TRBJ1-4 and V is TRBV6-1; tentatively, D is TRBD1 (6 bases). The CDR3 totals 13 residues. The germline V gene has CDR1 MNHNS and CDR2 SASEGT. Between the trimmed V and J ends, which lost 2 bases and 14 bases, there was a span of 15 bases.

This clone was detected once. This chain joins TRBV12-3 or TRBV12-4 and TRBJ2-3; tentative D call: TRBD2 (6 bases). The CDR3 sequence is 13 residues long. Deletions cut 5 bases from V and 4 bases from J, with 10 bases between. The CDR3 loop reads CASSPGTADTQYF. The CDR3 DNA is TGTGCCAGCAGTCCCGGGACTGCAGATACGCAGTATTTT.

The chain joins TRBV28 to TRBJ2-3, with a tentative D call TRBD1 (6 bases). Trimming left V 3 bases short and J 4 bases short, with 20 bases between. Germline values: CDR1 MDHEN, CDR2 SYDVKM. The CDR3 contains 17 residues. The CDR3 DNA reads TGTGCCAGCAGTTTTACCGGCCCAGGGGCCCCGGCAGATACGCAGTATTTT. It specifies CASSFTGPGAPADTQYF. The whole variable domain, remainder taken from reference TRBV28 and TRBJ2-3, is DVKVTQSSRYLVKRTGEKVFLECVQDMDHENMFWYRQDPGLGLRLIYFSYDVKMKEKGDIPEGYSVSREKKERFSLILESASTNQTSMYLCASSFTGPGAPADTQYFGPGTRLTVL.

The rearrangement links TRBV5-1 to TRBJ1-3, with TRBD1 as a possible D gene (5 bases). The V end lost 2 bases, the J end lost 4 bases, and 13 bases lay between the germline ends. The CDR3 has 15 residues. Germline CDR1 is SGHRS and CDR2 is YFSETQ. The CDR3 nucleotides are TGCGCCAGCAGCTTAGGAGGGGAAGTGGGAAACACCATATATTTT. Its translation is CASSLGGEVGNTIYF. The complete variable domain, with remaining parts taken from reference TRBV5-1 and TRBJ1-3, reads KAGVTQTPRYLIKTRGQQVTLSCSPISGHRSVSWYQQTPGQGLQFLFEYFSETQRNKGNFPGRFSGRQFSNSRSEMNVSTLELGDSALYLCASSLGGEVGNTIYFGEGSWLTVV.

CDR3 nucleotide sequence: TGTGCCAGTAGAGCGGGCGCCTCGCTAGCGTGGAATGAGCAGTTCTTC. It is translated as CASRAGASLAWNEQFF. The J gene is TRBJ2-1, the V gene TRBV19; the D gene is possibly TRBD2 (6 bases). CDR1 and CDR2 from the germline V gene are LNHDA and SQIVND (reference sequence). V lost 6 bases and J 7 bases, leaving 22 bases between the germline ends. The CDR3 is made up of 16 amino acids.

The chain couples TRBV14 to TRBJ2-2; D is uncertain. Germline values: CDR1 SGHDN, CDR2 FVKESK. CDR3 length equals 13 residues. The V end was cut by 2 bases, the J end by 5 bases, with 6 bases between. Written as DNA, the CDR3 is TGTGCCAGCAGCCAATACGGAACCGGGGAGCTGTTTTTT. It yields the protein CASSQYGTGELFF.

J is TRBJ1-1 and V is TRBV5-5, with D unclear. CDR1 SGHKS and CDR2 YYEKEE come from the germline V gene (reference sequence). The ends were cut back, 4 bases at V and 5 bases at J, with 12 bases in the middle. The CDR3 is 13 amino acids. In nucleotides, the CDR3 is TGTGCCAGCAGCCCTTCCGGCGGGACTGAAGCTTTCTTT. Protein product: CASSPSGGTEAFF. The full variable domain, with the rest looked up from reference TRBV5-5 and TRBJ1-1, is DAGVTQSPTHLIKTRGQQVTLRCSPISGHKSVSWYQQVLGQGPQFIFQYYEKEERGRGNFPDRFSARQFPNYSSELNVNALLLGDSALYLCASSPSGGTEAFFGQGTRLTVV.

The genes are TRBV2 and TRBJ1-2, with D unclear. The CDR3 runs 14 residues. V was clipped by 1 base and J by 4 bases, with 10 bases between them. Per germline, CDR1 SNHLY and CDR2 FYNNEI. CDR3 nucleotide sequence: TGTGCCAGCAGTGAAGGGACTGATTTCTATGGCTACACCTTC. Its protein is CASSEGTDFYGYTF.

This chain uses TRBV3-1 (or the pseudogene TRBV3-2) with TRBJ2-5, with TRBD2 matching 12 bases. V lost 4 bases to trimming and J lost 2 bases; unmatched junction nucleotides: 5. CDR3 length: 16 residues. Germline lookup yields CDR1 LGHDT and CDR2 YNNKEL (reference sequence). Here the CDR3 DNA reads TGTGCCAGCAGCCCCAGGACTAGCGGGGCACAAGAGACCCAGTACTTC. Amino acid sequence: CASSPRTSGAQETQYF.

The CDR3 DNA reads TGCGCCAGCAGCGGGGGACGGCCAGGCACAGATACGCAGTATTTT. It is translated as CASSGGRPGTDTQYF. The chain has TRBV5-1 and TRBJ2-3; D may match TRBD1 or TRBD2 (5 bases each). V dropped 4 bases and J dropped 1 base, with 13 bases sitting between them. Germline V gene sequence: CDR1 SGHRS, CDR2 YFSETQ. The CDR3 loop spans 15 amino acids.

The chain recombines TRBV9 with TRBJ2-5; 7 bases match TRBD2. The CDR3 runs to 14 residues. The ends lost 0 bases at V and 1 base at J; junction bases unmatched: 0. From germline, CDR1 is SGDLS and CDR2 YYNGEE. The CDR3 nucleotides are TGTGCCAGCAGCGTAGCGGGGGGCCAAGAGACCCAGTACTTC. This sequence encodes CASSVAGGQETQYF.

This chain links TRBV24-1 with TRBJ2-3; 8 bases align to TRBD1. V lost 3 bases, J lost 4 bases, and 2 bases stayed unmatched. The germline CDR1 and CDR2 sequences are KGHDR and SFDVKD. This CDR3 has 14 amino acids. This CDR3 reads CATSDDRGPDTQYF. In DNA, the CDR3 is TGTGCCACCAGTGATGACAGGGGACCAGATACGCAGTATTTT.

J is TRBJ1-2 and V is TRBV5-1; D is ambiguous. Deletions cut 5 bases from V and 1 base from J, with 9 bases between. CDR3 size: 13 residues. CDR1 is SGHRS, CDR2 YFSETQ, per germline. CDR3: CASREDDNYGYTF. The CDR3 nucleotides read TGCGCCAGCAGAGAGGACGATAACTATGGCTACACCTTC.

The DNA of the CDR3 is TGTGCCACCAGTGAAGGTTTGGACTACAATGAGCAGTTCTTC. Translated, it gives CATSEGLDYNEQFF. This sequence joins TRBV24-1 and TRBJ2-1; D is ambiguous. Deletions cut 4 bases from V and 3 bases from J, with 9 bases between. Germline assignment: CDR1 KGHDR and CDR2 SFDVKD. This CDR3 spans 14 amino acids.

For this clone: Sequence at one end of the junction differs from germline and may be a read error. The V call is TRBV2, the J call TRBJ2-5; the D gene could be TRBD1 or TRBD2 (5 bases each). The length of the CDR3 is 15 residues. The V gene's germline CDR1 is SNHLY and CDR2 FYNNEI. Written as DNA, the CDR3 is TGTGCCAGCAATGAACAGGAAGCGGACCAAGAGACCCAGTACTTC. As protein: CASNEQEADQETQYF.

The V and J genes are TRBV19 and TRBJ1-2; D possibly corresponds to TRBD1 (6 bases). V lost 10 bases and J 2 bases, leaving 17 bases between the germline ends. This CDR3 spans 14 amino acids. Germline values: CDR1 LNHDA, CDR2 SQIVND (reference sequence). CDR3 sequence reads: CATTQGNLNYGYTF. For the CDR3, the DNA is TGTGCCACCACCCAGGGGAACCTCAACTATGGCTACACCTTC.

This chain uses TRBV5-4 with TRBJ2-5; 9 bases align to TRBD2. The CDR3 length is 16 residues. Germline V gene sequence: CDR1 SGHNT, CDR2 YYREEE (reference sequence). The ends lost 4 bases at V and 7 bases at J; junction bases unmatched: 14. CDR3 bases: TGTGCCAGCAGCCCTGTGCTAGCGGGGAGCTTAGCGACCCAGTACTTC. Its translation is CASSPVLAGSLATQYF.

The CDR3 spells CASSFSSGGRGNTEAFF. The CDR3 region has the DNA TGTGCCAGCAGCTTTTCCTCGGGCGGAAGAGGGAACACTGAAGCTTTCTTT. The chain couples TRBV11-2 to TRBJ1-1, with D unresolved. Germline values: CDR1 SGHAT, CDR2 FQNNGV. V lost 3 bases and J lost 1, with 18 bases in between. The CDR3 is 17 amino acids.

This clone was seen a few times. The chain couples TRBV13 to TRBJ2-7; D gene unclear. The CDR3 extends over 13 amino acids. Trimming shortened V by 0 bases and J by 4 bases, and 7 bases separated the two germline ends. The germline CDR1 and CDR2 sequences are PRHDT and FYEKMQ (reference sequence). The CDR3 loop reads CASSLGRGYEQYF. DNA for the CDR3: TGTGCCAGCAGCTTAGGCCGAGGTTACGAGCAGTACTTC.

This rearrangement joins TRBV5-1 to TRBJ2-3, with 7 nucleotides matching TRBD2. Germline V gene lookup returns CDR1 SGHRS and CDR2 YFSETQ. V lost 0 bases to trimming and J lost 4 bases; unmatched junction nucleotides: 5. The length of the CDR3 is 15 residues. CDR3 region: CASSLGLANSDTQYF. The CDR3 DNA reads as TGCGCCAGCAGCTTGGGACTAGCTAATTCAGATACGCAGTATTTT.

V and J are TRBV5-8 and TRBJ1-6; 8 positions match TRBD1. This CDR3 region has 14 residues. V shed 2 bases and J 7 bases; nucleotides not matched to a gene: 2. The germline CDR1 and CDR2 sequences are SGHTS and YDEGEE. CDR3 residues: CASSLQGVNSPLHF. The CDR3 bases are TGTGCCAGCAGCTTACAGGGGGTGAATTCACCCCTCCACTTT.

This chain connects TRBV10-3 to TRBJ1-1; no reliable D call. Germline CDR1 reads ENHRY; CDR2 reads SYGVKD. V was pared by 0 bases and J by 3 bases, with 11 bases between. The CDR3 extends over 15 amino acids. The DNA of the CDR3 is TGTGCCATCAGTGAGTCTAACGGGATCTACACTGAAGCTTTCTTT. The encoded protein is CAISESNGIYTEAFF.